This TCR beta chain was found in a study of sequential checkpoint blockade in melanoma. At the level of the study: Randomization was 1:1 between first-line nivolumab→ipilimumab and ipilimumab→nivolumab. Maintenance nivolumab came after either treatment sequence.

The method was immunoSEQ multiplex PCR; TCRdb's version includes in-frame clones alone and lacks a portion of them. The sample has about 20,000 clones, roughly 80% seen once. The treatment denotes: randomized to nivolumab then ipilimumab (arm A) or the reverse (arm B). No patient had prior DNA-damaging chemotherapy. PBMC sorting kept live CD3+CD8+ cells without CD19 or CD56. The sequence was obtained from a human donor with melanoma. Sequencing used CD8+ T cells sorted from blood (inferred from file names), obtained from a patient given nivolumab and ipilimumab in sequence.

CDR3 sequence reads: CASSTTGQAAYEQYF. The DNA for the CDR3 is TGTGCCAGCAGCACCACTGGACAGGCCGCCTACGAGCAGTACTTC. The J gene is TRBJ2-7, the V gene TRBV13, with 7 positions matching TRBD1. The junction had 9 bases not matched to a gene; V was cut back by 5 bases and J by 2 bases. From germline, CDR1 is PRHDT and CDR2 FYEKMQ (reference sequence). This CDR3 region has 15 residues. Full variable domain (rest looked up from reference TRBV13 and TRBJ2-7): AAGVIQSPRHLIKEKRETATLKCYPIPRHDTVYWYQQGPGQDPQFLISFYEKMQSDKGSIPDRFSAQQFSDYHSELNMSSLELGDSALYFCASSTTGQAAYEQYFGPGTRLTVT.